This T cell receptor (beta chain) came from a study of blood T cell repertoires in COVID-19 (TCRdb year 2020). Broadly, across the study: Samples from collaborators originated in the United States, Italy and Spain and spanned both the acute and convalescent phases of COVID-19. The prospective study material was composed of cDNA or gDNA derived from T cells, B-cell-depleted T cells, or PBMCs. The dataset comprised deeply sampled blood TCRbeta repertoires from subjects exposed to, actively infected with, or recovered from COVID-19. The repertoires were made available in a free public database intended to serve as a resource for research on the immune response to SARS-CoV-2. The samples were drawn from two sources: the first 160 participants of the ongoing ImmuneRACE study, and 1,200 or so subjects contributed by 6 global collaborators. The sample metadata nearly always contained a de-identified subject ID, COVID-19 status, age in years and sex. HLA class I and class II types, where available, came from metadata supplied by the sample provider rather than from assay-based typing. Overall results and qualifications from the work: How much clinical and demographic metadata was included differed by source and by participant, and the metadata was provided uncurated.

Whole blood was collected in K2EDTA tubes by collaborating institutions according to the institutions' own protocols. For TCRbeta analysis, collaborators shipped samples in one of three forms: frozen whole blood, isolated PBMCs, or DNA extracted from either of those sample types. Trimming accounts for 6 bases at V and 5 bases at J, while the number of junction bases matched to no gene is 10. The CDR3 sequence holds 14 residues, the cysteine and phenylalanine included. Only the CDR3 part of the read is kept: 42 bases, read in frame from the first base. CDR1 and CDR2, looked up from the germline V gene, are SNHLY and FYNNEI. Remarks on this clone: Its cognate antigen has yet to be identified. No qualities accompany the bases; no much larger clone lies one base away.

TCRbeta CDR3 regions were amplified from genomic DNA by means of the immunoSEQ Assay, a bias-controlled multiplex PCR. The authors processed their data as follows. Nucleated cell counts per sample were estimated from amplification of reference gene primers within the assay. Sequence reads were collapsed and filtered to measure the absolute abundance of every unique TCRbeta CDR3 rearrangement. For each sample, productive Simpson clonality was calculated as the square root of Simpson's diversity index over productive rearrangements. Here the immuneACCESS table is served through TCRdb, limited to in-frame sequences with V and J called. Missing clones are a known gap in these copies; in checked studies unresolved V genes cover under half, and the rest lacks a known reason. That table gives V, J and clone size, and the DNA gave D and trimming. The sample yields about 20,000 clones; more than 85% were counted once. Jointly, the top ten make up 6.5% to 9.5% of the sample.

This chain is built from TRBV2 and TRBJ2-7; TRBD2 fits 7 bases in the junction. The TCR was taken from a woman aged 55 to 70 with active COVID-19. Material: peripheral blood. The CDR3 protein is CASREWVAGDEQYF. At the DNA level, the sequence is TGTGCCAGCAGGGAGTGGGTAGCGGGCGACGAGCAGTACTTC.